This T cell receptor beta chain was captured by sequencing in a study of T cell responses to AZD1222 COVID-19 vaccine (dated by TCRdb to about 2021). Regarding the complete study: TCR sequencing was performed for fewer than 250 trial participants, of whom about 210 were given two doses of AZD1222 and 26 were given two doses of MenACWY control vaccine. Trial participants were enrolled by age into subgroups of 18-55, 56-69 and 70-plus years, and 148, 28 and 57 TCR-sequenced participants, respectively, were included in these subgroups.

Its CDR3 holds 19 amino acids, cysteine through phenylalanine. The only DNA kept is the CDR3, 57 bases in frame from the first base. Based on the germline V gene, the CDR1 and CDR2 sequences are SGHRS and YFSETQ. Relative to germline, V is missing 4 bases and J is missing 5 bases, with 17 bases of the junction outside any gene match. Paper-wide results and their limitations: Conclusions about previously exposed vaccinees were limited because only five to seven AZD1222 recipients were SARS-CoV-2 seropositive at baseline. Vaccine-associated CD4 TCRs spanned the whole spike protein, with dominant responses in regions 160-218 and 743-854. Participants were mostly white British, with more females than males. The authors suggested clonal diversity may have been underestimated. Because no day 14 peak-response samples were available, repertoires were characterized only after the peak T cell response. A significant rise in spike-specific TCR breadth and depth was observed after two AZD1222 doses relative to day 0 and relative to MenACWY recipients. Reportedly, close to half of the unique spike-specific TCRs recognized epitopes lying outside the regions that are mutated in the B.1.351 and B.1.1.7 variants. In the small 56-69-year group, the increase in depth fell short of significance, most likely because of low power.

The time point label, read with the paper, signifies: about 28 days (+/-7) after the second vaccine dose. Explained via the paper, the treatment or condition label denotes: meningococcal conjugate vaccine given as trial control. The vaccinee samples were drawn from two UK trials, COV001 and COV002, one of which was a single-blind randomized controlled phase 2/3 trial testing AZD1222 (ChAdOx1 nCoV-19) in healthy adults. Trial participant PBMC samples were collected at day 0 and day 28 after the second dose for TCRbeta chain sequencing. This clone was found a few times. The target of this receptor is not known. Base qualities are not recorded, but no much larger clone differs from it by a single base. The CDR3 regions of human TCRbeta chains were analyzed by immunosequencing. Per the original workflow: Repertoire TCRs were checked for matches against a reference library of SARS-CoV-2-specific TCRs that had been generated using the MIRA antigen-specificity platform. Breadth meant the fraction of unique TCRs that were SARS-CoV-2-associated, whereas depth meant the fraction of total T cells that were SARS-CoV-2-associated. Each spike-specific TCR was assigned to its reactive spike region and to a CD4 or CD8 class using the MIRA data. Log10-transformed breadth and depth values were compared by one-way ANOVA with Sidak's multiple comparisons tests. In TCRdb, the immuneACCESS table is reduced to in-frame sequences with V and J assigned. These tables do not hold every clone; where another copy was compared, an unresolved V gene accounts for under half, and the others remain unexplained. That table gives V, J and clone size, and the DNA gave D and trimming. This sample is represented by about 66,000 clones; more than 70% of them were singletons. Of the sample, approximately 4.8% falls within the top ten clones.

The TCR was taken from an adult who received the MenACWY meningococcal vaccine as a control. The source was peripheral blood, collected 28 days after the second dose of the MenACWY control vaccine. The V and J genes are TRBV5-1 and TRBJ2-6; 8 bases in between match TRBD2. CDR3 sequence: CASSIIGRGGGLRANVLTF. The nucleotide sequence is TGCGCCAGCAGCATCATTGGTAGAGGCGGGGGGCTAAGGGCCAACGTCCTGACTTTC.